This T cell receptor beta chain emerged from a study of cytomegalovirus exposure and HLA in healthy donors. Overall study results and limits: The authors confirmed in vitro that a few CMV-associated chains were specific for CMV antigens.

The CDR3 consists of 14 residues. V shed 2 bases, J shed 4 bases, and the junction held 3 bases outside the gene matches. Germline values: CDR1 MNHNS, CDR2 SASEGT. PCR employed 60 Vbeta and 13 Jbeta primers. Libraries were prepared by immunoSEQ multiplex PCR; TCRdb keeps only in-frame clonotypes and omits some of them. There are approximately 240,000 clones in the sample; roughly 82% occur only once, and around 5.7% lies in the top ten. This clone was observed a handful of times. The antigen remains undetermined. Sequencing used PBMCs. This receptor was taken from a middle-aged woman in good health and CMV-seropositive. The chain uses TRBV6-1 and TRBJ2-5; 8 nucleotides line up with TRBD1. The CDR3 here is CASSETGGGETQYF. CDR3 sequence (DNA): TGTGCCAGCAGTGAAACAGGGGGAGGAGAGACCCAGTACTTC.